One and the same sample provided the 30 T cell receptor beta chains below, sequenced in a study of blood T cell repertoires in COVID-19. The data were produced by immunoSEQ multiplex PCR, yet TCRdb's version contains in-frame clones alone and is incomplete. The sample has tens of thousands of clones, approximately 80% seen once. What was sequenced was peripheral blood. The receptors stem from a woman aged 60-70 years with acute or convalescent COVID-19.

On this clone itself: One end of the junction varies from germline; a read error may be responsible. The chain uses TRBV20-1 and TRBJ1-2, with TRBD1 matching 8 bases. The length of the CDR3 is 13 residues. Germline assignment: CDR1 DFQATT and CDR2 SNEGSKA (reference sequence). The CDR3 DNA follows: TGCAGTACTAGTAGGGACAGGTACTATGGCTACACCTTC. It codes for CSTSRDRYYGYTF.

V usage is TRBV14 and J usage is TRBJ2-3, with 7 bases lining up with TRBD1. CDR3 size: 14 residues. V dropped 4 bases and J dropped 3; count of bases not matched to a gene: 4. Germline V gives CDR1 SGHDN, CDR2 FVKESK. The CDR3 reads CASSLDRATDTQYF. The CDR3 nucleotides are TGTGCCAGCAGCCTCGACAGGGCGACAGATACGCAGTATTTT.

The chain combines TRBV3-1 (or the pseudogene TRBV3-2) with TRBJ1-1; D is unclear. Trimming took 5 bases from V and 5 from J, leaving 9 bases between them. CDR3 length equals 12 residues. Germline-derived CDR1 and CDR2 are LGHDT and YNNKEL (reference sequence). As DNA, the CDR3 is TGTGCCAGCAGCACGATAGAGACTGAAGCTTTCTTT. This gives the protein CASSTIETEAFF.

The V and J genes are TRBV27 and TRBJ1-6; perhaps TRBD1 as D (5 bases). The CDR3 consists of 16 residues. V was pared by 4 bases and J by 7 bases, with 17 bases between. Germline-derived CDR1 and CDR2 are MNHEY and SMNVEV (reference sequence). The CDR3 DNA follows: TGTGCCAGCAGTTCCTTGCTGGCAGGGAGGAATTCACCCCTCCACTTT. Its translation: CASSSLLAGRNSPLHF.

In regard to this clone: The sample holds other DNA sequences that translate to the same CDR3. Here the CDR3 reads CASSIGTGTYGYTF. The CDR3 DNA reads TGTGCCAGTAGTATAGGAACAGGGACCTATGGCTACACCTTC. The rearrangement joins TRBV19 to TRBJ1-2; D may be TRBD1 (6 bases). The CDR3 length is 14 residues. The germline V and J ends were trimmed by 1 base and 4 bases, with 10 bases remaining between them. Germline V gene sequence: CDR1 LNHDA, CDR2 SQIVND (reference sequence).

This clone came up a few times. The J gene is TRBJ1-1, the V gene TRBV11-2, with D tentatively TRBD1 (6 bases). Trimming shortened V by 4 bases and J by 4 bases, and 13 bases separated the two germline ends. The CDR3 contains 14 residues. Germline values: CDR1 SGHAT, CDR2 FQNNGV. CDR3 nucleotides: TGTGCCAGCAGCTCCGTAGGGGGTAGCACTGAAGCTTTCTTT. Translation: CASSSVGGSTEAFF.

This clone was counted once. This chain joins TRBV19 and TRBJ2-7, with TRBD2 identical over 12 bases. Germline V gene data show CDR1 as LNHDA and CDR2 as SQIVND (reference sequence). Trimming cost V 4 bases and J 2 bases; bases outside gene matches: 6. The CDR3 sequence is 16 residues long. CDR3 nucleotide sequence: TGTGCCAGTAGTAAACTAGCGGGGGGTTCCGCCTACGAGCAGTACTTC. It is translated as CASSKLAGGSAYEQYF.

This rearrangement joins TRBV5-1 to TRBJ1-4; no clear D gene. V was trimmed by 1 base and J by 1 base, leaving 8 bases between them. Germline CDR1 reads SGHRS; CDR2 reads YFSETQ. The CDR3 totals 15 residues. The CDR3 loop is CASSLNGVTNEKLFF. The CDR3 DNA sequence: TGCGCCAGCAGCTTGAACGGGGTAACTAATGAAAAACTGTTTTTT.

CDR3 sequence reads: CASSKDSTNTGELFF. The CDR3 DNA sequence: TGTGCCAGCTCAAAAGACAGCACGAACACCGGGGAGCTGTTTTTT. The rearrangement joins TRBV18 to TRBJ2-2; a possible D gene is TRBD1 (5 bases). The CDR3 covers 15 residues. Trimming pared 5 bases from V and 0 bases from J, leaving 10 bases between. The germline CDR1 and CDR2 sequences are KGHSH and LQKENI.

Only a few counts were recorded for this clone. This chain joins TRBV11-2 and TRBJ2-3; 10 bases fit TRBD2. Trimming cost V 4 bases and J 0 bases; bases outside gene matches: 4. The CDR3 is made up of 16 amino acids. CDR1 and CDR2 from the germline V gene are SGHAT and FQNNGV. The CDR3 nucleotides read TGTGCCAGCAGCTCGCTAGCGGGGGCTAGCACAGATACGCAGTATTTT. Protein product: CASSSLAGASTDTQYF.

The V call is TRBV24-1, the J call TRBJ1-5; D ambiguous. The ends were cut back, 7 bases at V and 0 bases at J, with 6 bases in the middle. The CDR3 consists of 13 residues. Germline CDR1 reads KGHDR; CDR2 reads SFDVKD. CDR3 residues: CATSQDSNQPQHF. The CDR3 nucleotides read TGTGCCACCAGCCAGGATAGCAATCAGCCCCAGCATTTT.

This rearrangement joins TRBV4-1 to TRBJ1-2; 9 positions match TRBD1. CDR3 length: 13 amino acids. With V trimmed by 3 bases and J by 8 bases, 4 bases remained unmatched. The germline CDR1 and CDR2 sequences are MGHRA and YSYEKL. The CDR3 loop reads CASSQGQGNGYTF. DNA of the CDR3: TGCGCCAGCAGCCAGGGACAGGGTAACGGCTACACCTTC.

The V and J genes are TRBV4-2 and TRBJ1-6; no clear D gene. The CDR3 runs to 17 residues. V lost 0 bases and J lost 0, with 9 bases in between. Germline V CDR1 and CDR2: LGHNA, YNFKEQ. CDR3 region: CASSQDEGSSYNSPLHF. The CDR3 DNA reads TGTGCCAGCAGCCAAGATGAGGGCAGCTCCTATAATTCACCCCTCCACTTT.

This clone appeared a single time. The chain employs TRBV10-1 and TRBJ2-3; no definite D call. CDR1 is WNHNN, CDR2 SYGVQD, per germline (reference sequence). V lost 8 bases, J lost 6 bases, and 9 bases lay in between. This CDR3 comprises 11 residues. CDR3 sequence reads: CASRSGDTQYF. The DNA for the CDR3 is TGCGCCAGCCGGTCCGGGGATACGCAGTATTTT.

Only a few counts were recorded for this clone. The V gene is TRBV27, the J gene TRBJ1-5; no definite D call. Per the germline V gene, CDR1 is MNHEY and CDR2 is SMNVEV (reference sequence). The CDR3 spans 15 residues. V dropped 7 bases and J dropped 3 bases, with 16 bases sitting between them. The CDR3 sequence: CASNPGSGINQPQHF. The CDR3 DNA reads TGTGCCAGCAACCCCGGGTCGGGGATCAATCAGCCCCAGCATTTT.

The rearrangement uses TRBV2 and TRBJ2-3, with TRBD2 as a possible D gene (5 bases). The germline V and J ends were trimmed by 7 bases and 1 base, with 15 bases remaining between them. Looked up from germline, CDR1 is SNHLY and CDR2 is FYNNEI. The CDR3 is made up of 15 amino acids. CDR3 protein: CASTFSELGTDTQYF. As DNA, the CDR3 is TGTGCCAGCACCTTCTCGGAACTAGGCACAGATACGCAGTATTTT.

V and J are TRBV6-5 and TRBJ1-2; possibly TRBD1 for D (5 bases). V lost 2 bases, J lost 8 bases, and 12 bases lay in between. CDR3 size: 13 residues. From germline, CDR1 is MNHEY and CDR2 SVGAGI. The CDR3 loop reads CASSYQGGHGYTF. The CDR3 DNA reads TGTGCCAGCAGTTACCAGGGAGGGCACGGCTACACCTTC.

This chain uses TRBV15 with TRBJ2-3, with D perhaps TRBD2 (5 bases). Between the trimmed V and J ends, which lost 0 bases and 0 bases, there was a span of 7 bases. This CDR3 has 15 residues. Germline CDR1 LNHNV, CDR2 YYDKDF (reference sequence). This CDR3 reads CATSRERTSTDTQYF. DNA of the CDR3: TGTGCCACCAGCAGAGAGAGGACTAGCACAGATACGCAGTATTTT.

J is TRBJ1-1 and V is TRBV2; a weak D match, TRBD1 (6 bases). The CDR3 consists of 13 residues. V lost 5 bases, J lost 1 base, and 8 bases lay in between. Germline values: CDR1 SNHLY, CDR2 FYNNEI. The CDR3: CASSRGGNTEAFF. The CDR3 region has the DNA TGTGCCAGCAGTAGAGGGGGGAACACTGAAGCTTTCTTT.

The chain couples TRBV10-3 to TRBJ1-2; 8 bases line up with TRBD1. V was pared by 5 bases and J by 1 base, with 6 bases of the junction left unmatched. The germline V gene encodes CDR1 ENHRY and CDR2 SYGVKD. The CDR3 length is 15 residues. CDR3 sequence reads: CAISSDRALNYGYTF. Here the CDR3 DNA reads TGTGCCATCAGTTCGGACAGGGCGCTTAACTATGGCTACACCTTC.

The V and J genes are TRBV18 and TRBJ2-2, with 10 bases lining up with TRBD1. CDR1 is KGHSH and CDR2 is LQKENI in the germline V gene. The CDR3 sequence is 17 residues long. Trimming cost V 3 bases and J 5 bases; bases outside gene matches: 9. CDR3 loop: CASSPPGQGRRTGELFF. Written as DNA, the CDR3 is TGTGCCAGCTCACCCCCGGGACAGGGGAGGAGAACCGGGGAGCTGTTTTTT.

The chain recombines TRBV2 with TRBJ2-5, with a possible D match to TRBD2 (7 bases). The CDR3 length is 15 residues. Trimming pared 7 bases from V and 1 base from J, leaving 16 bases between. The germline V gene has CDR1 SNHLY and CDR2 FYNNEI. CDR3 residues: CASIRGGGRQETQYF. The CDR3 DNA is TGTGCCAGCATCCGTGGCGGGGGCCGCCAAGAGACCCAGTACTTC.

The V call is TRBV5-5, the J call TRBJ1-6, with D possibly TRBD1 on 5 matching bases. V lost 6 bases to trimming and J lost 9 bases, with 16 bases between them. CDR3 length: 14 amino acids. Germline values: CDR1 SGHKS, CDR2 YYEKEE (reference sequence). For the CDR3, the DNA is TGTGCCAGCACTAAGGCAGGGCCCAGTTCACCCCTCCACTTT. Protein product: CASTKAGPSSPLHF. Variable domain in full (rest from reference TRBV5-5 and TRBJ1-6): DAGVTQSPTHLIKTRGQQVTLRCSPISGHKSVSWYQQVLGQGPQFIFQYYEKEERGRGNFPDRFSARQFPNYSSELNVNALLLGDSALYLCASTKAGPSSPLHFGNGTRLTVT.

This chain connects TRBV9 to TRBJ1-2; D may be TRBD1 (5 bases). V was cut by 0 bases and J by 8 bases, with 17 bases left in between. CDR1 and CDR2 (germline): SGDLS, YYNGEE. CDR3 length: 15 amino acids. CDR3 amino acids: CASSVEGPSKEGYTF. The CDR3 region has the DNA TGTGCCAGCAGCGTAGAGGGGCCGTCGAAAGAGGGCTACACCTTC.

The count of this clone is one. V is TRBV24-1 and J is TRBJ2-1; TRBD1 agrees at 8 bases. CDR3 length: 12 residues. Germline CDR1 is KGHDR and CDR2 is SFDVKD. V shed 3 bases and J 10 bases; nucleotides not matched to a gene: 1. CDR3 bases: TGTGCCACCAGTGATACAGGGGGAGAGCAGTTCTTC. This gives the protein CATSDTGGEQFF.

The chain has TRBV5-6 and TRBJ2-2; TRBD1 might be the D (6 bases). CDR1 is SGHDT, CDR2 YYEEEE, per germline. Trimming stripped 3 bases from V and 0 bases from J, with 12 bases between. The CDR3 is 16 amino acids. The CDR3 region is CASSYKGTSNTGELFF. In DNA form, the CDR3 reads TGTGCCAGCAGCTATAAAGGGACATCGAACACCGGGGAGCTGTTTTTT.

The CDR3 is CASSPDRNYGYTF. The CDR3 DNA follows: TGTGCCAGCAGTCCCGACAGGAACTATGGCTACACCTTC. This chain uses TRBV3-1 (or the pseudogene TRBV3-2) with TRBJ1-2; D perhaps matches TRBD1 (6 bases). Germline-derived CDR1 and CDR2 are LGHDT and YNNKEL (reference sequence). Trimming cost V 6 bases and J 2 bases, with 10 bases left between them. The CDR3 is 13 residues long.

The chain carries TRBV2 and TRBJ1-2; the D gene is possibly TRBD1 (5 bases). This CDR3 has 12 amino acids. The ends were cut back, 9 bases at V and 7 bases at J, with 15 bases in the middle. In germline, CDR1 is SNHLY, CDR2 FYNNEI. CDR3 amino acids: CARGREGFGYTF. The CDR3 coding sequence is TGTGCCAGAGGGCGGGAGGGGTTTGGCTACACCTTC.

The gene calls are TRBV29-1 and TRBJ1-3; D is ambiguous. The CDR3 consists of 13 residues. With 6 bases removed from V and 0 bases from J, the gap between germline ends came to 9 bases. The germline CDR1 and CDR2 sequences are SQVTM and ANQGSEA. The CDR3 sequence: CSVWTSSGNTIYF. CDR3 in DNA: TGCAGCGTCTGGACTAGCTCTGGAAACACCATATATTTT. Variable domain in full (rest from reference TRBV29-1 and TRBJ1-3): SAVISQKPSRDICQRGTSLTIQCQVDSQVTMMFWYRQQPGQSLTLIATANQGSEATYESGFVIDKFPISRPNLTFSTLTVSNMSPEDSSIYLCSVWTSSGNTIYFGEGSWLTVV.

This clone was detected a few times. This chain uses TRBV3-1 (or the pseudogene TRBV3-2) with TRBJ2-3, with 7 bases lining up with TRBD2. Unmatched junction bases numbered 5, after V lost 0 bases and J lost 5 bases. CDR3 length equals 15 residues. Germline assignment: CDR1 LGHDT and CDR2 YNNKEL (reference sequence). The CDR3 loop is CASSQDVAGRDTQYF. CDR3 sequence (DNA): TGTGCCAGCAGCCAAGATGTAGCGGGTAGAGATACGCAGTATTTT.